The present entry profiles one T cell receptor (beta chain) with its context. This clonotype was counted many times. What antigen it recognizes has not been identified. Base qualities are not recorded, but no much larger clone differs from it by a single base. The TCR beta CDR3 regions were amplified from the RNA transcripts. The first round of RT-PCR for the TCR CDR3 was performed with the HTBI primer set and the Qiagen OneStep RT-PCR kit. The libraries were constructed in a second round of multiplex PCR and then size-selected and purified. Sequencing of the libraries was done on an Illumina HiSeq2000 using paired-end 100 bp reads. The original pipeline was this. SOAPnuke was used to process the raw data, throwing out any read that contained adapters or uncalled bases, had a mean Phred below 15, or lacked an exact constant-primer or identifier match. COPE v1.2.5 was used to merge the high-quality paired reads, and each unique nucleotide sequence was defined as a clonotype. MiTCR v1.1 was used to align the clonotypes against IMGT TRBV, TRBD and TRBJ reference segments. The analysis was restricted to V-J combinations with a frequency above 0.0001, which together covered about 99% of the repertoires. A TCS score was defined as the ratio between F50 (clonal expansion) and ExV (chaos), using BLOSUM62-based TCRdist between CDR3 peptides within each V-J. Welch's t-statistics and random forest reduced around 550 V-J features to roughly 13, which were used in a naive Bayes classifier (R e1071). TCRdb applied fastp at Q25 and MiXCR to the public reads, then kept only in-frame beta chains. Each entry merges the rows of one CDR3 protein and shows their most common DNA and genes. TCRdb, not the authors, supplied the V and J calls. Present in this sample are a few hundred thousand distinct CDR3 sequences, about a sixth of which were seen just once. Of the sample, 15% to 18% falls within the top ten clones.

Ophthalmopathy patients had moderately to severely active disease, with a Clinical Activity Score of 3 or more, a NOSPECS grade of 4 or more, and a disease duration of less than 3 months. Patients with uncontrolled infections, other autoimmune diseases, pregnancy or lactation were excluded. Diagnoses were established on the basis of clinical symptoms, serum thyroxine and TRAb, thyroid ultrasound, and orbital computed tomography. Ficoll-Paque density gradient centrifugation was used to isolate PBMCs from under 11 ml of fresh peripheral blood. Total RNA was extracted using Trizol reagent, and RNA quality was assessed on an Agilent 2100 Bioanalyzer. The germline V gene provides CDR1 SGHTA and CDR2 FQGNSA. Relative to germline, V is 0 bases shorter and J is 2 bases shorter, with 7 bases between their ends. The CDR3 contains 14 residues, cysteine and phenylalanine counted. CDR3 DNA only is kept here, 42 bases in frame from base 1.

The data were taken from a study of T cells in Graves' hyperthyroidism and ophthalmopathy (dated by TCRdb to between 2019 and 2020). For context, the study as a whole: Peripheral blood was sampled at the time of initial diagnosis, prior to any treatment. Prospective prediction of ophthalmopathy was tested in an independent validation cohort consisting of 18 hyperthyroidism patients and some 15 patients who later progressed to ophthalmopathy. The study also compared thyroid tissue and blood T-cell repertoires from about 6 Graves' hyperthyroidism patients. TCR V-J signatures able to tell the groups apart were searched for in a discovery cohort of 90 to 100 patients, of whom 43 had Graves' ophthalmopathy and about 60 had stable Graves' hyperthyroidism. The paper reports TCR Vbeta CDR3 sequencing of some 140 peripheral blood samples: under 45 ophthalmopathy, around 80 hyperthyroidism and around 17 progressor patients. After blood sampling, hyperthyroidism patients were treated with methimazole at a starting dose of 30 mg daily, and ophthalmopathy patients were treated with high-dose intravenous methylprednisolone. The approximately 90 discovery patients were divided at random into training and test sets in a 7:3 ratio. Overall study outcomes, separate from this receptor: Most expanded thyroid clonotypes (frequency above 0.001) were also detected in blood, suggesting blood repertoires may reflect thyroid immune responses. Sample size was not statistically predetermined, and investigators were not blinded to group allocation. A model built on a 13 V-J signature distinguished ophthalmopathy from stable hyperthyroidism, reaching around 87% sensitivity and under 84% specificity in cross-validation and 80%/75% in testing. During validation, the model predicted progression to ophthalmopathy a median of approximately 6 months ahead of onset, with more than 55% sensitivity and under 85% specificity.

The rearranged segments are TRBV7-2 and TRBJ1-1, with the D gene too uncertain to name. The sample consisted of blood. The origin of this receptor is a woman between 40 and 50 years old with Graves' ophthalmopathy. The CDR3 region: CASSLARYNTEAFF. The DNA is as follows: TGTGCCAGCAGCTTAGCGCGGTATAACACTGAAGCTTTCTTT.